These T cell receptor beta chains were read from a single sample in a study of shared clonotypes between healthy human individuals. Libraries were prepared by immunoSEQ multiplex PCR; TCRdb keeps only in-frame clonotypes and omits some of them. Of about 95,000 clones listed, around two thirds were seen once; the top ten hold about 42%. The source material was memory CD8+ T cells sorted from blood. The receptors were sampled from a man younger than 40 in good health. Each CDR3 is given with its conserved first and last residue. Each record gives: V gene, D gene, clone size, J gene, CDR3 protein, CDR3 DNA. A D gene is named only where the DNA matches it firmly. Clone size is given for some rows only: seen once, a few or many times, or a class if the clone is expanded.

>TRBV6-1|NA|NA|TRBJ2-7
CASTPRGVASYEQYF
TGTGCCAGCACCCCCAGGGGGGTCGCATCCTACGAGCAGTACTTC
>TRBV5-5|TRBD1|NA|TRBJ1-4
CASSLGQGSEKLFF
TGTGCCAGCAGCCTGGGACAGGGAAGTGAAAAACTGTTTTTT
>TRBV13|TRBD2|NA|TRBJ2-1
CASSSRFESGRANEQFF
TGTGCCAGCAGCTCCCGTTTTGAAAGCGGGAGGGCCAATGAGCAGTTCTTC
>TRBV7-2|NA|NA|TRBJ2-5
CASSLIGRTETQYF
TGTGCCAGCAGCTTAATCGGGAGAACAGAGACCCAGTACTTC
>TRBV6-5|TRBD2|NA|TRBJ2-3
CASSGSSGGVDTQYF
TGTGCCAGCAGTGGGTCCTCGGGGGGTGTAGATACGCAGTATTTT
>TRBV7-9|NA|NA|TRBJ2-3
CASSFTPWEYF
TGTGCCAGCAGCTTTACGCCATGGGAGTATTTT
>TRBV9|NA|NA|TRBJ1-1
CASSVRGAGNTEAFF
TGTGCCAGCAGCGTCCGAGGGGCGGGGAACACTGAAGCTTTCTTT
>TRBV18|NA|NA|TRBJ1-1
CASSQLNTGSEAFF
TGTGCCAGCTCCCAACTAAATACCGGGTCTGAAGCTTTCTTT
>TRBV27|NA|NA|TRBJ2-7
CASSPPRGAGIYEQYF
TGTGCCAGCAGTCCCCCGAGGGGAGCGGGCATCTACGAGCAGTACTTC
>TRBV7-8|TRBD2|NA|TRBJ2-1
CASSLGTSGSWDEQFF
TGTGCCAGCAGCCTTGGGACTAGCGGGAGTTGGGATGAGCAGTTCTTC
>TRBV27|NA|NA|TRBJ2-1
CASSSTRNEQFF
TGTGCCAGCAGTTCGACCCGCAATGAGCAGTTCTTC
>TRBV6-6|TRBD1|NA|TRBJ2-7
CASTARDRETYEQYF
TGTGCCAGCACCGCCCGGGACAGGGAAACCTACGAGCAGTACTTC
>TRBV2|NA|NA|TRBJ1-5
CASSEANGGQPQHF
TGTGCCAGCAGTGAAGCAAATGGGGGTCAGCCCCAGCATTTT
>TRBV27|TRBD2|NA|TRBJ2-1
CASRLLTSGLYNEQFF
TGTGCCAGCAGATTACTGACTAGCGGGCTCTACAATGAGCAGTTCTTC
>TRBV4-1|NA|NA|TRBJ2-1
CASSQSTPYNEQFF
TGCGCCAGCAGCCAGTCGACTCCCTACAATGAGCAGTTCTTC
>TRBV7-2|NA|NA|TRBJ2-7
CASSLMTPEQYF
TGTGCCAGCAGCTTAATGACTCCCGAGCAGTACTTC
>TRBV7-2|TRBD1|NA|TRBJ2-1
CASSPWGQGGSNEQFF
TGTGCCAGCAGCCCCTGGGGACAGGGGGGGAGCAATGAGCAGTTCTTC
>TRBV6-1|NA|few|TRBJ2-7
CASRRARVYEQYF
TGTGCCAGCCGGAGGGCCAGGGTCTACGAGCAGTACTTC
>TRBV4-3|NA|few|TRBJ1-5
CASSQETGLGNQPQHF
TGCGCCAGCAGCCAAGAAACAGGGCTGGGGAATCAGCCCCAGCATTTT
>TRBV11-2|NA|NA|TRBJ1-1
CASSSQSGRGTEAFF
TGTGCCAGCAGTTCTCAGTCGGGGCGGGGGACTGAAGCTTTCTTT
>TRBV7-3|TRBD1|few|TRBJ2-1
CASSSTGGPGNEQFF
TGTGCCAGCAGCTCGACAGGGGGCCCGGGGAATGAGCAGTTCTTC
>TRBV5-1|TRBD1|NA|TRBJ2-1
CASRPDRGVNEQFF
TGCGCCAGCAGACCGGACAGGGGGGTCAATGAGCAGTTCTTC
>TRBV28|NA|NA|TRBJ2-4
CASSFKVAKNIQYF
TGTGCCAGCTCTTTCAAGGTAGCCAAAAACATTCAGTACTTC
>TRBV29-1|TRBD1|NA|TRBJ1-2
CSVESSDRDSTNYGYTF
TGCAGCGTTGAGAGTTCGGACAGGGACTCTACTAACTATGGCTACACCTTC
>TRBV1|NA|NA|TRBJ2-7
CTSSQFLIRGWSVEQYF
TGCACCAGCAGCCAATTTTTAATTAGGGGGTGGAGTGTCGAGCAGTACTTC
>TRBV4-1|TRBD2|NA|TRBJ2-3
CASRHPSGTDTQYF
TGCGCCAGCAGGCACCCTAGCGGAACGGATACGCAGTATTTT
>TRBV28|TRBD1|NA|TRBJ1-5
CASRRQGGNQPQHF
TGTGCCAGCAGGAGACAGGGAGGCAATCAGCCCCAGCATTTT
>TRBV4-3|NA|NA|TRBJ1-5
CASSQDRGADQPQHF
TGCGCCAGCAGCCAAGACCGAGGAGCGGATCAGCCCCAGCATTTT
>TRBV11-1|NA|NA|TRBJ2-7
CASSPGPILEQYF
TGTGCCAGCAGCCCTGGCCCCATTTTAGAGCAGTACTTC
>TRBV10-2|NA|NA|TRBJ2-3
CASSERVAGTDTQYF
TGCGCCAGCAGTGAGCGGGTGGCGGGCACAGATACGCAGTATTTT
>TRBV29-1|NA|NA|TRBJ1-2
CSVEEDEGVYGYTF
TGCAGCGTTGAAGAGGATGAAGGGGTCTATGGCTACACCTTC
>TRBV11-3|TRBD1|NA|TRBJ2-3
CASSLATGGTDTQYF
TGTGCCAGCAGCCTCGCCACAGGGGGTACGGATACGCAGTATTTT
>TRBV6-5|NA|NA|TRBJ2-7
CASRDPWITYEQYF
TGTGCCAGCAGGGACCCGTGGATAACCTACGAGCAGTACTTC
>TRBV7-9|NA|NA|TRBJ1-1
CASRKGFGMNTEAFF
TGTGCCAGTAGGAAGGGGTTTGGGATGAACACTGAAGCTTTCTTT
>TRBV7-2|NA|NA|TRBJ1-1
CASNQGMGFTEAFF
TGTGCCAGCAACCAGGGGATGGGATTCACTGAAGCTTTCTTT
>TRBV28|NA|NA|TRBJ1-5
CASSLMQGGSQPQHF
TGTGCCAGCAGTTTAATGCAGGGCGGGAGTCAGCCCCAGCATTTT
>TRBV11-2|NA|few|TRBJ1-2
CASSQTNYGYTF
TGTGCCAGCAGTCAGACGAACTATGGCTACACCTTC
>TRBV7-6|TRBD2|NA|TRBJ2-7
CASSLGSWSGRPPGEQYF
TGTGCCAGCAGCTTAGGATCGTGGAGCGGGAGGCCCCCCGGCGAGCAGTACTTC
>TRBV19|TRBD1|NA|TRBJ2-5
CASSTTPTGGETQYF
TGTGCCAGTAGTACCACCCCGACAGGGGGAGAGACCCAGTACTTC
>TRBV2|NA|few|TRBJ2-7
CASMRSGALYEQYF
TGTGCCAGCATGAGGTCGGGGGCCCTTTACGAGCAGTACTTC
>TRBV19|NA|many|TRBJ2-7
CASSIGSYEQYF
TGTGCCAGTAGTATCGGGAGTTACGAGCAGTACTTC
>TRBV7-8|NA|large|TRBJ2-1
CASSVTMGNEQFF
TGTGCCAGCAGCGTAACGATGGGGAATGAGCAGTTCTTC
>TRBV6-5|TRBD1|many|TRBJ2-7
CASSSGTGGYEQYF
TGTGCCAGCAGTTCCGGGACAGGGGGTTACGAGCAGTACTTC
>TRBV7-3|TRBD2|many|TRBJ2-7
CASSPLGGGTYEQYF
TGTGCCAGCAGCCCATTGGGGGGAGGGACCTACGAGCAGTACTTC
>TRBV29-1|TRBD1|NA|TRBJ2-5
CSVEGQGAHQETQYF
TGCAGCGTTGAAGGACAGGGGGCGCATCAAGAGACCCAGTACTTC
>TRBV7-3|NA|NA|TRBJ2-5
CASSPWAKETQYF
TGTGCCAGCAGCCCATGGGCGAAAGAGACCCAGTACTTC
>TRBV6-5|NA|once|TRBJ2-3
CASSYSGTDTQYF
TGTGCCAGCAGTTATTCCGGCACAGATACGCAGTATTTT
>TRBV20-1|TRBD1|NA|TRBJ2-7
CSARDRDRENF
TGCAGTGCTAGAGACCGGGACAGGGAGAACTTC
>TRBV28|TRBD2|NA|TRBJ2-3
CASSSWGLLEEGRTDTQYF
TGTGCCAGCAGTTCATGGGGACTACTCGAAGAAGGCCGCACAGATACGCAGTATTTT